This T cell receptor (beta chain) was documented in a study of T cell responses to AZD1222 COVID-19 vaccine. TCRdb's copy holds only in-frame clones and misses some; the assay was immunoSEQ multiplex PCR. This table has some 130,000 clones, 80% to 90% appearing once. CDR1 is LNHDA and CDR2 is SQIVND in the germline V gene (reference sequence). This CDR3 comprises 18 residues. V was clipped by 5 bases and J by 6 bases, with 26 bases between them. The chain uses TRBV19 and TRBJ1-5; tentative D call: TRBD1 (6 bases). Source: peripheral blood, taken on day 0 of AZD1222 vaccination. The sequence was collected from an adult in good health. The CDR3 bases are TGTGCCAGTAGTGTCAGGTCGCGTGGGGGGCGTTCGGGTCAGCCCCAGCATTTT. Residues: CASSVRSRGGRSGQPQHF.